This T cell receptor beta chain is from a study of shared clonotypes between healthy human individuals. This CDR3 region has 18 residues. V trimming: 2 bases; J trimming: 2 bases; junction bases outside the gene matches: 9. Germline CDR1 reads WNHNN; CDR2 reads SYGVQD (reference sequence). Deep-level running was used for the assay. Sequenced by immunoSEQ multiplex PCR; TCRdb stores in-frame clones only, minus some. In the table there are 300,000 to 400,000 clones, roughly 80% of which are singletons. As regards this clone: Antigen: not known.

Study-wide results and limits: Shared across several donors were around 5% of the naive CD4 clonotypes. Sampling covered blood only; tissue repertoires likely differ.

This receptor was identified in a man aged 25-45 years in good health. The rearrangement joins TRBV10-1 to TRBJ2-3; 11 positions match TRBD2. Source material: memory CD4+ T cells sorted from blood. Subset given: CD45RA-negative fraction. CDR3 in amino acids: CASSEIGTSGLHTDTQYF. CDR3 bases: TGCGCCAGCAGTGAGATCGGGACTAGCGGTCTCCACACAGATACGCAGTATTTT.